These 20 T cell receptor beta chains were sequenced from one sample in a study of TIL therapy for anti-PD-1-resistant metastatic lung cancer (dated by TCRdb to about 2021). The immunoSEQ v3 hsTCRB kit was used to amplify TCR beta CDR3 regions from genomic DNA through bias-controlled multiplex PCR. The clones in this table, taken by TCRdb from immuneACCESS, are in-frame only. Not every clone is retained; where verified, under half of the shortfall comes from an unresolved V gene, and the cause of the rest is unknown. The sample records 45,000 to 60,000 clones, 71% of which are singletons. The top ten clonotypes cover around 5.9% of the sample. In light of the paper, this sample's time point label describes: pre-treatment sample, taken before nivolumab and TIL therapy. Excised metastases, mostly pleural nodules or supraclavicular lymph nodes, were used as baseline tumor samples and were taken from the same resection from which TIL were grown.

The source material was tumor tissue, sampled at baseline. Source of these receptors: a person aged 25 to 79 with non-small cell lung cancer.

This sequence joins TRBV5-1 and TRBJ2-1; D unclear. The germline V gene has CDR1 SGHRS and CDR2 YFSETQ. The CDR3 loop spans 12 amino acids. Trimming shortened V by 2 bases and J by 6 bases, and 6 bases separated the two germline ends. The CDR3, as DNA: TGCGCCAGCAGCTTCCCAGGCAATGAGCAGTTCTTC. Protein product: CASSFPGNEQFF.

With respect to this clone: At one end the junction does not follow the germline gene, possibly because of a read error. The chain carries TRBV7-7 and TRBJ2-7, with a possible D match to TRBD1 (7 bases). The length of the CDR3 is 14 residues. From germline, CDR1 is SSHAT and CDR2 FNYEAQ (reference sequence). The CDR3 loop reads CASRRDSQTYEQYF. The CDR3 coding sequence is TGTGCTAGCAGGAGGGACAGCCAAACCTACGAGCAGTACTTC.

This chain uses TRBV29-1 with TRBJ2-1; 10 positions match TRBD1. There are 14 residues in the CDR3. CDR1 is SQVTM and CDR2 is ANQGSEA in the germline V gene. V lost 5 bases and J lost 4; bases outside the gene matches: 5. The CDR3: CSVLGQGVYNEQFF. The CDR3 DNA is TGCAGCGTTCTTGGACAGGGGGTATACAATGAGCAGTTCTTC.

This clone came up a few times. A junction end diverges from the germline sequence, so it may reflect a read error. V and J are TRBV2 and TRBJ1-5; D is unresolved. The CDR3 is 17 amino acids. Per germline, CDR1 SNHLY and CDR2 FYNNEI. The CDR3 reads CASREAASPRSNQPQHF. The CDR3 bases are TGTGCCAGCAGGGAAGCCGCTTCCCCGCGGAGCAATCAGCCCCAGCATTTT.

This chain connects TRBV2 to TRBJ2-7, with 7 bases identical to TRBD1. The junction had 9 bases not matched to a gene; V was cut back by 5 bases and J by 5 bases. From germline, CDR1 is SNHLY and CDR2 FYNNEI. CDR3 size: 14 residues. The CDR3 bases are TGTGCCAGCAGTTTACCCGGACAGGCCCACGAGCAGTACTTC. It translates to CASSLPGQAHEQYF.

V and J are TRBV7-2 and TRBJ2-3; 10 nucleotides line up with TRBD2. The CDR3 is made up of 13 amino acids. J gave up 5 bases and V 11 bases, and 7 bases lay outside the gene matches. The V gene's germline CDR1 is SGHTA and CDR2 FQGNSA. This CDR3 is CASGKREGDTQYF. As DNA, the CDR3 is TGTGCCTCTGGGAAGCGGGAGGGAGATACGCAGTATTTT.

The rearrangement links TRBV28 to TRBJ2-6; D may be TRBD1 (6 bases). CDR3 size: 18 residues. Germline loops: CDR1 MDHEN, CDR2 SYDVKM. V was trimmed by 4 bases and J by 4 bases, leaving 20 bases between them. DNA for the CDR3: TGTGCCAGCAGTTCGATGGTTTACGGGACAACAGGGGCCAACGTCCTGACTTTC. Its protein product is CASSSMVYGTTGANVLTF.

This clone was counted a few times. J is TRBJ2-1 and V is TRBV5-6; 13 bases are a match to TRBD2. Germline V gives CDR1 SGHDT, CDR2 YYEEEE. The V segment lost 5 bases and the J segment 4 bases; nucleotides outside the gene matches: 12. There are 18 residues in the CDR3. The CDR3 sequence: CASSGGLAGWGGYNEQFF. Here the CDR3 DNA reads TGTGCCAGCAGTGGGGGACTAGCGGGATGGGGAGGTTACAATGAGCAGTTCTTC.

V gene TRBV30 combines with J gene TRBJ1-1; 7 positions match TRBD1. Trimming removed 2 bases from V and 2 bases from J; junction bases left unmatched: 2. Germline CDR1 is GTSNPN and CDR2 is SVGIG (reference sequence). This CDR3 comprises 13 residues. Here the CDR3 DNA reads TGTGCCTGGAGTAGGGACAGTAACACTGAAGCTTTCTTT. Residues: CAWSRDSNTEAFF. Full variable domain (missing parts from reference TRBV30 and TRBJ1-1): SQTIHQWPATLVQPVGSPLSLECTVEGTSNPNLYWYRQAAGRGLQLLFYSVGIGQISSEVPQNLSASRPQDRQFILSSKKLLLSDSGFYLCAWSRDSNTEAFFGQGTRLTVV.

This CDR3 reads CARGQNYGYTF. The CDR3 nucleotides read TGTGCCAGGGGACAGAACTATGGCTACACCTTC. The chain joins TRBV5-8 to TRBJ1-2, with 7 bases that match TRBD1. The V segment lost 8 bases and the J segment 2 bases; nucleotides outside the gene matches: 0. This CDR3 contains 11 residues. Germline V gene sequence: CDR1 SGHTS, CDR2 YDEGEE. The full variable domain, rest sourced from reference TRBV5-8 and TRBJ1-2, is EAGVTQSPTHLIKTRGQQATLRCSPISGHTSVYWYQQALGLGLQFLLWYDEGEERNRGNFPPRFSGRQFPNYSSELNVNALELEDSALYLCARGQNYGYTFGSGTRLTVV.

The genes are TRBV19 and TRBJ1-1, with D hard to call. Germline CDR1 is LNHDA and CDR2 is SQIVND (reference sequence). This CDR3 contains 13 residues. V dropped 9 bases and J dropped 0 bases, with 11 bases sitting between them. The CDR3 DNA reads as TGTGCCAGCCAAGGGTTTATGAACACTGAAGCTTTCTTT. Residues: CASQGFMNTEAFF.

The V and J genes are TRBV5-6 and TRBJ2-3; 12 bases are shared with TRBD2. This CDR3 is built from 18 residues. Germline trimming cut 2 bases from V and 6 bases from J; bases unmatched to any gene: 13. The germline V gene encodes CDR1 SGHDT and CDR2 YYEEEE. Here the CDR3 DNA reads TGTGCCAGCAGCTTAAGGACTAGCGGGGCCGGGGCAGGGGATACGCAGTATTTT. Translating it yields CASSLRTSGAGAGDTQYF.

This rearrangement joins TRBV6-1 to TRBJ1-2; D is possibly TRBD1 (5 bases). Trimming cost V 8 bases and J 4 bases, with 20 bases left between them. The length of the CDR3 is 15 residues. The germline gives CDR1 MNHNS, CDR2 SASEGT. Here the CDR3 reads CASRPGVGAAYGYTF. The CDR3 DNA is TGTGCCAGCCGTCCCGGGGTCGGGGCAGCCTATGGCTACACCTTC.

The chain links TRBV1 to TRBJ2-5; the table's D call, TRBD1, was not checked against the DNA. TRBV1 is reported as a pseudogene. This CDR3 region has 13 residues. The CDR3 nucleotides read TGCACCAGCAGCCAAGACAGGGAAGAGACCCAGTACTTC. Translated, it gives CTSSQDREETQYF.

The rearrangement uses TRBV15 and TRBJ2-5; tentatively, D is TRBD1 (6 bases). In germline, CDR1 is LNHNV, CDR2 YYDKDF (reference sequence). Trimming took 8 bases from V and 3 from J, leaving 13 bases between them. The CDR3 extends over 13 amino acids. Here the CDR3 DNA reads TGTGCCACCGCCTCCAGGACAGAAGAGACCCAGTACTTC. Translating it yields CATASRTEETQYF.

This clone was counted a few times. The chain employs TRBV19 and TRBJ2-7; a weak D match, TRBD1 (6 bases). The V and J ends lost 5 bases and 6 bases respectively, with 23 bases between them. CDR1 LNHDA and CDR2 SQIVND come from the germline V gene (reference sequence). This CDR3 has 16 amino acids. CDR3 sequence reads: CASSPYVGQGLLEQYF. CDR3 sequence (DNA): TGTGCCAGTAGTCCCTACGTTGGGCAGGGGCTTCTCGAGCAGTACTTC.

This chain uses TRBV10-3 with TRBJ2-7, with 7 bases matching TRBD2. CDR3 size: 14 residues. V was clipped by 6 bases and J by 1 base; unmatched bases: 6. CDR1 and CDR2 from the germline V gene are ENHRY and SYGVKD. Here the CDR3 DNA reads TGTGCCATCAGGGAACCGGGACTATCCTACGAGCAGTACTTC. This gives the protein CAIREPGLSYEQYF.

The CDR3 coding sequence is TGTGCCAGCAGCCCCAGGGGGCCTGGAAACACCATATATTTT. Protein sequence: CASSPRGPGNTIYF. The V gene is TRBV11-2, the J gene TRBJ1-3; 8 bases are shared with TRBD1. Germline CDR1 reads SGHAT; CDR2 reads FQNNGV. The CDR3 has 14 residues. The V and J ends lost 5 bases and 2 bases, in that order; junction bases with no gene match: 2.

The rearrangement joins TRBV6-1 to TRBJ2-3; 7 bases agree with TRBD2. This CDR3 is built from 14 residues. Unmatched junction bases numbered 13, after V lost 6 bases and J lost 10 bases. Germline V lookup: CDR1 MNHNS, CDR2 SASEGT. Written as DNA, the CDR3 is TGTGCCAGCAGATCGACTAGCCGGATCTCTCCGCAGTATTTT. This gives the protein CASRSTSRISPQYF.

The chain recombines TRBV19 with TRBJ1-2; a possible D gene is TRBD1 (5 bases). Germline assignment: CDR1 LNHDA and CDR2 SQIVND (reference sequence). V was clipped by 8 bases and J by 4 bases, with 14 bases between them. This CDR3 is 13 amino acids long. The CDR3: CASVQGFGYGYTF. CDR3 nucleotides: TGTGCCAGTGTCCAGGGTTTCGGCTATGGCTACACCTTC.